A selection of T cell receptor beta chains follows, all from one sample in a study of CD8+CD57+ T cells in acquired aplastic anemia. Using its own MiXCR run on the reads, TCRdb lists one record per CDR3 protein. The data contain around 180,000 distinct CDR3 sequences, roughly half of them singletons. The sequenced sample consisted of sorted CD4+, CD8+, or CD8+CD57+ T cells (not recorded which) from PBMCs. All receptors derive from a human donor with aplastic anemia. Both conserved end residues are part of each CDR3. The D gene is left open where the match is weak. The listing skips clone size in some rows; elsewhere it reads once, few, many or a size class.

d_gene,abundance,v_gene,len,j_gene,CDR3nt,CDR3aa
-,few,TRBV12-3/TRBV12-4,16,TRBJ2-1,TGTGCCAGCAGTTCACGGGCCCCTCTTGATCACAATGAGCAGTTCTTC,CASSSRAPLDHNEQFF
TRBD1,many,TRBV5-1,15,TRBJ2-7,TGCGCCAGCAGCTTGCCCGGGACAGGGGTACACGAGCAGTACTTC,CASSLPGTGVHEQYF
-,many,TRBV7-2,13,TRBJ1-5,TGTGCCAGCAGCTTAGCGGTTCGGCAGCCCCAGCATTTT,CASSLAVRQPQHF
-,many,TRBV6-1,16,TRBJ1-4,TGTGCCAGCAGCGACGCAGGGAACCCCACTAATGAAAAACTGTTTTTT,CASSDAGNPTNEKLFF
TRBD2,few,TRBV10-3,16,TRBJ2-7,TGTGCCATCAGTGAAGGGCTAGCGGGAGGGCACTACGAGCAGTACTTC,CAISEGLAGGHYEQYF
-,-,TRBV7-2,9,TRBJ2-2,TGTGCCAGCAGCCGGGAGCTGTTTTTT,CASSRELFF
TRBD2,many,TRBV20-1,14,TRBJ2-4,TGCAGTGCAGAGCCGACTAGCGTTAAAAACATTCAGTACTTC,CSAEPTSVKNIQYF
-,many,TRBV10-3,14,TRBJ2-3,TGTGCCATCGGAGGGGCTCAGAGCACAGATACGCAGTATTTT,CAIGGAQSTDTQYF
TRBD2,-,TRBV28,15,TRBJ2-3,TGTGCCAGCAGCACGACTAGCGGATACACAGATACGCAGTATTTT,CASSTTSGYTDTQYF
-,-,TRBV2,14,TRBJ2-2,TGTGCCAGCAGTGATGACAGATCCACCGGGGAGCTGTTTTTT,CASSDDRSTGELFF
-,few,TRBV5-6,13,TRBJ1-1,TGTGCCAGCAGCTTGGTTGGGGCCGGCGAAGCTTTCTTT,CASSLVGAGEAFF
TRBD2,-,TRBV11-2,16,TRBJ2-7,TGTGCCAGCAGCTTCTCTGCGGGGGGGGCGGCCTACGAGCAGTACTTC,CASSFSAGGAAYEQYF
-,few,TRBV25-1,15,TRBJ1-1,TGTGCCAGCAGTGAAGGCGGCAGCTTGAACACTGAAGCTTTCTTT,CASSEGGSLNTEAFF
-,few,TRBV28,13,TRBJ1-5,TGTGCCAGCAGCGGACCGTTAAATCAGCCCCAGCATTTT,CASSGPLNQPQHF
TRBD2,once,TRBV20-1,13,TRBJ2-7,TGCAGTGCTAAAAAGCGGGGGAACTACGAGCAGTACTTC,CSAKKRGNYEQYF
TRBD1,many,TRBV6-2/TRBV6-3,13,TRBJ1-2,TGTGCCAGCAGTTATGACAGGGTCTATGGCTACACCTTC,CASSYDRVYGYTF
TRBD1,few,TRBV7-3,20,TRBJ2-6,TGTGCCAGCAGCCTAAAGGGGAAGGGACAGGGGGACTCTGGGGCCAACGTCCTGACTTTC,CASSLKGKGQGDSGANVLTF
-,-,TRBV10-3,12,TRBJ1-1,TGTGCCTCGGACATAGTGAACACTGAAGCTTTCTTT,CASDIVNTEAFF
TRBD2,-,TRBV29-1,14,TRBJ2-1,TGCAGCGTTGGAGGGACTAGCGGCTACAATGAGCAGTTCTTC,CSVGGTSGYNEQFF
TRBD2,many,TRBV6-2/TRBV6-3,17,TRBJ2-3,TGTGCCAGCAGTTACGGGGCGGTAGCGGGAGTACCACATACGCAGTATTTT,CASSYGAVAGVPHTQYF
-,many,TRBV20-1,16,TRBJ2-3,TGCAGTGCCGCGGGCCGCCTAATCGCTAGCACAGATACGCAGTATTTT,CSAAGRLIASTDTQYF
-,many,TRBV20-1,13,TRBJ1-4,TGCAGTGCGAGGCGGGACCCTAATGAAAAACTGTTTTTT,CSARRDPNEKLFF
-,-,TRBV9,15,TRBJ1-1,TGTGCCAGCAGCGTAGACGGTCGGGTGAACACTGAAGCTTTCTTT,CASSVDGRVNTEAFF
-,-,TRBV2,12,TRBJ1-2,TGTGCCAGCAGTCCAGGGGTTGATGGCTACACCTTC,CASSPGVDGYTF
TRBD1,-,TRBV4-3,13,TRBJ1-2,TGCGCCAGCAGCCAAGAGACAGGGATCGGCTACACCTTC,CASSQETGIGYTF
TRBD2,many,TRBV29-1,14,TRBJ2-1,TGCAGCGTCATACTAGCGGGAGCCTCCAATGAGCAGTTCTTC,CSVILAGASNEQFF
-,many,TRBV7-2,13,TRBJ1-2,TGTGCCAGCAGCCTACAGGGTACCTATGGCTACACCTTC,CASSLQGTYGYTF